The rows below give T cell receptor beta chains drawn from one sample of a study of T-cell memory formation after mild COVID-19. TCRdb analysed the 5' RACE reads with MiXCR anew, one entry per CDR3 protein. The sample contains roughly 48,000 distinct CDR3 sequences, around 25% of which appear only once. The sample taken for sequencing was PBMCs or a T cell subset sorted from them (not recorded which). Receptors originate from a man younger than 30 who had mild COVID-19 (a few samples of this study predate the infection). Cell type and time point are not known. Each CDR3 is given with its conserved first and last residue. Fields, in order: CDR3 length, clone size, V gene, J gene, D gene, CDR3 protein, CDR3 DNA. The D gene is left open where the match is weak. Not every row has a clone size; where given, it reads once, few, many or a size class.

length: 15; size: few; V: TRBV27; J: TRBJ2-5; D: TRBD2; CDR3: CASSLGTSGEETQYF; DNA: TGTGCCAGCAGTTTGGGGACTAGCGGGGAAGAGACCCAGTACTTC
length: 15; size: NA; V: TRBV6-5; J: TRBJ1-4; D: TRBD1; CDR3: CASSSTGGRNEKLFF; DNA: TGTGCCAGCAGTTCGACAGGGGGAAGGAATGAAAAACTGTTTTTT
length: 14; size: NA; V: TRBV11-3; J: TRBJ2-5; D: NA; CDR3: CASSFGGRGETQYF; DNA: TGTGCCAGCAGCTTTGGAGGCAGGGGAGAGACCCAGTACTTC
length: 15; size: NA; V: TRBV6-5; J: TRBJ2-1; D: NA; CDR3: CASSYGGRKYDEQFF; DNA: TGTGCCAGCAGTTACGGGGGGCGTAAGTATGATGAGCAGTTCTTC
length: 13; size: NA; V: TRBV27; J: TRBJ2-7; D: TRBD2; CDR3: CASAAGNLYEQYF; DNA: TGTGCCAGCGCAGCGGGGAATCTCTACGAGCAGTACTTC
length: 16; size: NA; V: TRBV4-1; J: TRBJ2-3; D: NA; CDR3: CASSQGGQPSTDTQYF; DNA: TGCGCCAGCAGCCAAGGGGGTCAACCAAGCACAGATACGCAGTATTTT
length: 16; size: NA; V: TRBV7-9; J: TRBJ2-1; D: TRBD1; CDR3: CASRPETGAKASEQFF; DNA: TGTGCCAGCAGGCCGGAAACAGGGGCGAAAGCCTCTGAGCAGTTCTTC
length: 14; size: few; V: TRBV14; J: TRBJ2-7; D: TRBD2; CDR3: CASSQRTSGVMQYF; DNA: TGTGCCAGCAGCCAGAGGACTAGCGGGGTGATGCAGTACTTC
length: 15; size: few; V: TRBV27; J: TRBJ2-3; D: NA; CDR3: CASSLGRVGLDTQYF; DNA: TGTGCCAGCAGTCTGGGCAGGGTAGGATTAGATACGCAGTATTTT
length: 15; size: few; V: TRBV4-1; J: TRBJ2-5; D: TRBD2; CDR3: CASSQESGEEETQYF; DNA: TGCGCCAGCAGCCAAGAGAGCGGGGAAGAAGAGACCCAGTACTTC
length: 15; size: many; V: TRBV20-1; J: TRBJ1-3; D: NA; CDR3: CSASSPEPVGNTIYF; DNA: TGCAGTGCTTCCTCACCCGAGCCAGTCGGAAACACCATATATTTT
length: 15; size: few; V: TRBV5-1; J: TRBJ2-2; D: TRBD1; CDR3: CASSWRRQGTGELFF; DNA: TGCGCCAGCAGCTGGAGGAGACAGGGCACCGGGGAGCTGTTTTTT
length: 13; size: few; V: TRBV12-3/TRBV12-4; J: TRBJ2-7; D: NA; CDR3: CASSLGTIDEQYF; DNA: TGTGCCAGCAGTTTAGGAACTATTGACGAGCAGTACTTC
length: 16; size: NA; V: TRBV12-3/TRBV12-4; J: TRBJ2-1; D: TRBD1; CDR3: CASSPGWGTDYNEQFF; DNA: TGTGCCAGCAGTCCCGGATGGGGGACAGATTACAATGAGCAGTTCTTC
length: 14; size: few; V: TRBV7-6; J: TRBJ2-3; D: NA; CDR3: CASSGGSRTDTQYF; DNA: TGTGCCAGCAGTGGAGGGTCCCGCACAGATACGCAGTATTTT
length: 14; size: NA; V: TRBV6-2/TRBV6-3; J: TRBJ2-2; D: NA; CDR3: CASSYAGPTGELFF; DNA: TGTGCCAGCAGTTACGCAGGGCCCACCGGGGAGCTGTTTTTT
length: 13; size: NA; V: TRBV7-9; J: TRBJ2-5; D: NA; CDR3: CASSRQPQETQYF; DNA: TGTGCCAGCAGCCGACAGCCTCAAGAGACCCAGTACTTC
length: 14; size: few; V: TRBV5-1; J: TRBJ2-5; D: TRBD1; CDR3: CASSIGTGAEAQYF; DNA: TGCGCCAGCAGCATCGGAACAGGGGCTGAGGCCCAGTACTTC
length: 16; size: NA; V: TRBV4-1; J: TRBJ2-3; D: NA; CDR3: CASSPTGYSDRDTQYF; DNA: TGCGCCAGCAGCCCGACGGGATATTCTGATAGGGATACGCAGTATTTT
length: 15; size: NA; V: TRBV14; J: TRBJ2-3; D: TRBD2; CDR3: CASSPGGAWTDTQYF; DNA: TGTGCCAGCAGCCCCGGGGGGGCTTGGACAGATACGCAGTATTTT
length: 13; size: NA; V: TRBV11-2; J: TRBJ2-7; D: NA; CDR3: CASSWAGNYEQYF; DNA: TGTGCCAGCAGCTGGGCAGGGAACTACGAGCAGTACTTC
length: 16; size: NA; V: TRBV5-1; J: TRBJ2-6; D: NA; CDR3: CASSLEEVAGANVLTF; DNA: TGCGCCAGCAGCTTGGAGGAAGTCGCTGGGGCCAACGTCCTGACTTTC